The clone carrying this TCR beta chain was picked up a small number of times. Its specificity is unknown. These data originate in a study of response to subunit inactivated influenza vaccine. TCRdb itself ran the RT-PCR reads through MiXCR, one entry per CDR3 protein. The sample has about 520,000 distinct CDR3 sequences, around 25% seen once. CDR3 size: 15 residues. Trimming shortened V by 1 base and J by 1 base, and 5 bases separated the two germline ends. In germline, CDR1 is MNHEY, CDR2 SVGEGT. Overall study findings and caveats: The authors suggested that every seasonal influenza vaccination recruits few new T cells.

The sample consisted of CD4+ T cells sorted from PBMCs, taken 5 to 6 days after vaccination. The receptor's source is a man aged 45 to 65 who received an inactivated influenza vaccine. The chain links TRBV6-2 or TRBV6-3 to TRBJ2-6; D not certain. The CDR3: CASSYWGSGANVLTF. The CDR3 DNA reads TGTGCCAGCAGTTACTGGGGTTCTGGGGCCAACGTCCTGACTTTC.